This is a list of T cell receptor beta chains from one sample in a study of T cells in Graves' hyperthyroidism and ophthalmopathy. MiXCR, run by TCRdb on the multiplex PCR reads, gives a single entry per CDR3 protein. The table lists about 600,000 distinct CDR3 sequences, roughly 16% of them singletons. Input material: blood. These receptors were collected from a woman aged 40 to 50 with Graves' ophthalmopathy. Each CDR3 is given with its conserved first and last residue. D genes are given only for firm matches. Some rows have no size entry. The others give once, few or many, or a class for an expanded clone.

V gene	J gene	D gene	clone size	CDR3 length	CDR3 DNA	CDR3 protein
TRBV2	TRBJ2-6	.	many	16	TGTGCCAGCAATTTAGGACGACACTCTGGGGCCAACGTCCTGACTTTC	CASNLGRHSGANVLTF
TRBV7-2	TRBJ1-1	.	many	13	TGTGCCAGCAGCTTAAGGGGTCAGGCTGAAGCTTTCTTT	CASSLRGQAEAFF
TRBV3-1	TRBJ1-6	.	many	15	TGTGCCAGCAGCCAACGTCAGGGTCAGAATTCACCCCTCCACTTT	CASSQRQGQNSPLHF
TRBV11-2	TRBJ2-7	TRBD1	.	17	TGTGCCAGCAGCTACAGGACAGGGGGCGGGAAGTCCTACGAGCAGTACTTC	CASSYRTGGGKSYEQYF
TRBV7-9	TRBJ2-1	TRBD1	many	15	TGTGCCAGCAGCCCCCGCAGGGGGACCTACAATGAGCAGTTCTTC	CASSPRRGTYNEQFF
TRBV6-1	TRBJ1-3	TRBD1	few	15	TGTGCCAGCAGTCCGGACAGGTATCCTGGAAACACCATATATTTT	CASSPDRYPGNTIYF
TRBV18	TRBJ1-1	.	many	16	TGTGCCAGCTCCCACTCGACAGTTGGCCCGAACACTGAAGCTTTCTTT	CASSHSTVGPNTEAFF
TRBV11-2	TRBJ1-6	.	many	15	TGTGCCAGCAGCTTGGACAGCTCCTATAATTCACCCCTCCACTTT	CASSLDSSYNSPLHF
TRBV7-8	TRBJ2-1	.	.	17	TGTGCCAGCAGCTTAGCTAGGCACAGGTCAACCTACAATGAGCAGTTCTTC	CASSLARHRSTYNEQFF
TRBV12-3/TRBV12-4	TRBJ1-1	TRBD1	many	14	TGTGCCAGCAGACCCAACAGGGGTGCCACTGAAGCTTTCTTT	CASRPNRGATEAFF
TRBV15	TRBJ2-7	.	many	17	TGTGCCACCAGCAGAGGTGGGGGACGATTATCCGCCTACGAGCAGTACTTC	CATSRGGGRLSAYEQYF
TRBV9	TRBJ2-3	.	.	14	TGTGCCAGCAGCGTCCAGCTCTCCACAGATACGCAGTATTTT	CASSVQLSTDTQYF
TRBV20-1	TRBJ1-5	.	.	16	TGCAGTGCCTTGGGCAGAGGGGTTCCTAGCAATCAGCCCCAGCATTTT	CSALGRGVPSNQPQHF
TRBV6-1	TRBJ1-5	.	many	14	TGTGCCAGCAGCGACAGGAGACCGAATCAGCCCCAGCATTTT	CASSDRRPNQPQHF
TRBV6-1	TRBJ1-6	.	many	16	TGTGCCAGCAGTTTCCGACAGAGCTCCTATAATTCACCCCTCCACTTT	CASSFRQSSYNSPLHF
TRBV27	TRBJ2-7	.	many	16	TGTGCCAGCAGTTCTCGGGACGGCCTCCTCCCCTACGAGCAGTACTTC	CASSSRDGLLPYEQYF
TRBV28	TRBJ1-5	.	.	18	TGTGCCAGCAGTCGCGTTGGGCAGGGGTATAGGGGCAATCAGCCCCAGCATTTT	CASSRVGQGYRGNQPQHF
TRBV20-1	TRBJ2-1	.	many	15	TGCAGTGCCCCTCAAGGGGCGGGCGACTACAATGAGCAGTTCTTC	CSAPQGAGDYNEQFF
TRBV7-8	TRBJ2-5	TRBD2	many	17	TGTGCCAGCTCAGGGGGGCTAGCGGGAGGGAACAGGGTGACCCAGTACTTC	CASSGGLAGGNRVTQYF
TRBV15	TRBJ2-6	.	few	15	TGTGCCACCAGCAGAGGTTACTCTGGGGCCAACGTCCTGACTTTC	CATSRGYSGANVLTF
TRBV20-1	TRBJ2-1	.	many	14	TGCAGTGCCCTCCCGGGTCCCCACCTCGATGAGCAGTTCTTC	CSALPGPHLDEQFF
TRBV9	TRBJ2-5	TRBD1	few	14	TGTGCCAGCAACCCCGGACAGGGCGGGGAGACCCAGTACTTC	CASNPGQGGETQYF
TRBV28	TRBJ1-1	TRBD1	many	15	TGTGCCACTTTCCGACAGGGCCGAATGAACACTGAAGCTTTCTTT	CATFRQGRMNTEAFF
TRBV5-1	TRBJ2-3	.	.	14	TGCGCCAGCAGCATCGGACACGGCACAGATACGCAGTATTTT	CASSIGHGTDTQYF
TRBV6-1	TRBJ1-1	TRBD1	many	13	TGTGCCAGCACCAGGGACAGAAACACTGAAGCTTTCTTT	CASTRDRNTEAFF
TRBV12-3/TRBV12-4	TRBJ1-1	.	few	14	TGTGCCAGCAGTCACAGGGTAGGGCACCCTGAAGCTTTCTTT	CASSHRVGHPEAFF
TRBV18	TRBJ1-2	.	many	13	TGTGCCAGCTCACGGTACAGGGAGGATGGCTACACCTTC	CASSRYREDGYTF
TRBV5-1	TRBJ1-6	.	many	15	TGCGCCAGCAGCGCATCCGGGACGGAGAATTCACCCCTCCACTTT	CASSASGTENSPLHF
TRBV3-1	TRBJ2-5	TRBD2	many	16	TGTGCCAGCAGCCGAGGTAGCGGGGGGGCGGGGGAGACCCAGTACTTC	CASSRGSGGAGETQYF
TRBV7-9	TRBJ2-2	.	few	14	TGTGCCAGCAGCCCCACCGGTCTTACCGGGGAGCTGTTTTTT	CASSPTGLTGELFF
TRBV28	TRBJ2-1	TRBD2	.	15	TGTGCCAGCAGAAATAGCGGGGGTAACTACAATGAGCAGTTCTTC	CASRNSGGNYNEQFF
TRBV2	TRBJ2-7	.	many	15	TGTGCCAGCAGTTATACTCCGGGCACCTTCTACGAGCAGTACTTC	CASSYTPGTFYEQYF
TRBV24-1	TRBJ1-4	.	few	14	TGTGCCACCAGTGGTGGCAGCCTAAATGAAAAACTGTTTTTT	CATSGGSLNEKLFF
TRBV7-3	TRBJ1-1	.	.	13	TGTGCCAGCCGCCCCGCCGGGGTCACTAAAGCTTTCTTT	CASRPAGVTKAFF
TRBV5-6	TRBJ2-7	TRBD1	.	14	TGTGCCAGCAGCCCGGGACAGCTAACCTACGAGCAGTACTTC	CASSPGQLTYEQYF
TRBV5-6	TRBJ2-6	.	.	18	TGTGCCAGCAGCTTGGCGGCTAAACGTCCCTCTGGGGCCAACGTCCTGACTTTC	CASSLAAKRPSGANVLTF
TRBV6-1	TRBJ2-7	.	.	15	TGTGCCAGCAGTGGAAGTCAGATAGTCTCCTACGAGCAGTACTTC	CASSGSQIVSYEQYF
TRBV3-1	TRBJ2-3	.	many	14	TGTGCCAGCAGCCAGGAGCTAGCCCCTCAGCTGCAGTATTTT	CASSQELAPQLQYF
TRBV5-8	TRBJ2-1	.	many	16	TGTGCCAGCAGCTTGAGAGTGAGGGCTGGGCCCGATGAGCAGTTCTTC	CASSLRVRAGPDEQFF
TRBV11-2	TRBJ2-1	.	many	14	TGTGCCAGCAGCTTAGACTTCGCGTACAATGAGCAGTTCTTC	CASSLDFAYNEQFF
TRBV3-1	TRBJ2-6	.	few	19	TGTGCCAGCAGCCAAGAATACAGGGGAGGATACTCTGGGGCCAACGTCCTGACTTTC	CASSQEYRGGYSGANVLTF
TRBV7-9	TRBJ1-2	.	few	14	TGTGCCAGCAGCCTTTCGTCCGTCGCCTATGGCTACACCTTC	CASSLSSVAYGYTF
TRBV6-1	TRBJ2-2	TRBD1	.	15	TGTGCCAGCAGTGTCGGACAGGGGGGCTCCGGGGAGCTGTTTTTT	CASSVGQGGSGELFF
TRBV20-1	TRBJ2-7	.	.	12	TGCAGTGCGCCCGGGACATTGTTCGAGCAGTACTTC	CSAPGTLFEQYF
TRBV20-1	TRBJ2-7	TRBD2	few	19	TGCAGTGCTAGGCCACACCGGGGGACTAGCGGGACGAGCTCCTACGAGCAGTACTTC	CSARPHRGTSGTSSYEQYF
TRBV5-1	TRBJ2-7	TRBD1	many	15	TGCGCCAGCAGCTGGGCCCCAGGGGACAGGAACGAGCAGTACTTC	CASSWAPGDRNEQYF
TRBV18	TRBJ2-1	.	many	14	TGTGCCAGCTCACCACCTGAAGGGGGCAATGAGCAGTTCTTC	CASSPPEGGNEQFF
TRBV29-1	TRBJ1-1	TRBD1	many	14	TGCAGCGTCGGGACAGGGGGCATGAACACTGAAGCTTTCTTT	CSVGTGGMNTEAFF
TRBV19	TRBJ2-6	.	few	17	TGTGCCAGTAGTAACACCGGGACGCCCTCTGGGGCCAACGTCCTGACTTTC	CASSNTGTPSGANVLTF
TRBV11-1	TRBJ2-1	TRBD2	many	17	TGTGCCAGCAGCTTATTCCGACTAGCGGGGGGGCGGGAGGATCTGTTCTTC	CASSLFRLAGGREDLFF
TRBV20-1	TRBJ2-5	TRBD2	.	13	TGCAGTGCGAAACTAGCGGGAAGAGAGACCCAGTACTTC	CSAKLAGRETQYF
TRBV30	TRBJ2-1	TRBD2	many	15	TGTGCCTGGACCCGAGGGCTAGCGGGAGTACTTGAGCAGTTCTTC	CAWTRGLAGVLEQFF
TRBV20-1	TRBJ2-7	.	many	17	TGCAGTGCTCACCAGGCTGAAGAGCGTCTATCCTCGCGGGAGCAGTACTTC	CSAHQAEERLSSREQYF
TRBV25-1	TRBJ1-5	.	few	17	TGTGCCAGCAGTGAATTTTGGGCAGCCCGAGGTAATCAGCCCCAGCATTTT	CASSEFWAARGNQPQHF
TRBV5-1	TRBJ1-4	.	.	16	TGCGCCAGCAGCACCTATATGGCTGCAACTAATGAAAAACTGTTTTTT	CASSTYMAATNEKLFF